This T cell receptor (beta chain) was retrieved from a study of T cells of healthy individuals. Germline trimming cut 5 bases from V and 5 bases from J; bases unmatched to any gene: 13. The germline V gene has CDR1 SEHNR and CDR2 FQNEAQ (reference sequence). This CDR3 is built from 16 residues. Each CDR3 protein gets one entry after TCRdb re-called the 5' RACE reads with MiXCR. This sample yields fewer than 70,000 distinct CDR3 sequences, of which roughly 15% are seen a single time; about 16% belongs to the top ten. This chain links TRBV7-9 with TRBJ2-5; 8 positions agree with TRBD1. The source of this sequence is a human donor in good health. DNA of the CDR3: TGTGCCAGCAGCGGAGTTCCGGACAGGGTGGAGGAGACCCAGTACTTC. Encoded protein: CASSGVPDRVEETQYF.